This T cell receptor beta chain is from a study of early T cells in non-severe SARS-CoV-2 infection. Study information: Alpha and beta chains were unpaired, from unsorted whole-blood bulk RNA.

The study's findings and limits: A preference for anti-spike CD8 responses marked VDJdb matching, which missed private and CD4 specificities.

This clonotype came up many times. The target antigen is unknown. CDR1 is SGHVS, CDR2 FNYEAQ, per germline. This CDR3 comprises 13 residues. V lost 5 bases and J 1 base, leaving 8 bases between the germline ends. Each single cDNA molecule received a unique molecular identifier. Using its own MiXCR run on the 5' RACE reads, TCRdb lists one record per CDR3 protein. The sample consists of 95,000 to 100,000 distinct CDR3 sequences, 13% of them appearing once. V and J are TRBV7-6 and TRBJ1-1; no clear D gene. Sequenced sample: whole blood. This receptor was identified in an adult who was a healthcare worker with PCR-confirmed SARS-CoV-2 infection or an uninfected control (not recorded which). The CDR3 nucleotides read TGTGCCAGCAGCCAACCACCGAACACTGAAGCTTTCTTT. It is translated as CASSQPPNTEAFF.